This T cell receptor (beta chain) was found in a study of cytomegalovirus exposure and HLA in healthy donors. The germline gives CDR1 SGDLS, CDR2 YYNGEE. V dropped 2 bases and J dropped 2 bases, with 18 bases sitting between them. CDR3 length equals 17 residues. General study results and limits: In a later analysis, a missense DCLRE1C variant was linked to TCR beta V- and J-gene trimming. Rare sequences made up most TCRs, while some public TCRs were found in many donors. Later analysis showed TCR association rates varying by HLA locus, highest for DRB1 and lowest for HLA-C.

Primers for the PCR totalled 60 Vbeta and 13 Jbeta. In the study's own analysis: Some 9.9 million of tens of millions of unique TCR beta chains were shared, per a later count. The table came from immunoSEQ multiplex PCR; TCRdb's copy has only in-frame clones and leaves some out. The D gene and trimming were derived from the DNA, and the V and J assignments and clone size from that table. The table has more than 55,000 clones, under 85% seen once; the top ten hold around 10%. Comment on this clone: The antigen is unknown.

The material sequenced was PBMCs. The chain uses TRBV9 and TRBJ2-3; D might be TRBD2 (6 bases). The receptor's source is a woman aged 60-70 years in good health and CMV-seropositive. The CDR3 reads CASSVSVGAGTTDTQYF. The CDR3 coding sequence is TGTGCCAGCAGCGTCAGTGTGGGAGCGGGTACCACAGATACGCAGTATTTT.